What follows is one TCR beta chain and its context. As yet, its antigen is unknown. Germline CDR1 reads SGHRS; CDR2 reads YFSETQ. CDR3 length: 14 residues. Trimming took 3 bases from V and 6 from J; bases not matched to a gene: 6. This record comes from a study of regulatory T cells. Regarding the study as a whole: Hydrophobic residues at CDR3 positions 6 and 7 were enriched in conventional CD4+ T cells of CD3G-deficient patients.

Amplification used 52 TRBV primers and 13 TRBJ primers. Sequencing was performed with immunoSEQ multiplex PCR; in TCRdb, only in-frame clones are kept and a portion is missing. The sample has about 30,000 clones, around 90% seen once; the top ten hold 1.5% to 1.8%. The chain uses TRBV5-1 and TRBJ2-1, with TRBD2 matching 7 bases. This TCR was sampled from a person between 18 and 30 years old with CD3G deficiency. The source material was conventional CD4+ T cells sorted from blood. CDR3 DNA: TGCGCCAGCAGCTCGACTAGCTTAGGCAATGAGCAGTTCTTC. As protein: CASSSTSLGNEQFF.